This T cell receptor beta chain was documented in a study of pediatric ulcerative colitis. Whole-study results and caveats: A couple of patients' blood samples yielded substantially fewer templates. No controls had the two rectal clonotypes shared by ulcerative colitis patients.

As regards this clone: Its antigen is currently unknown.

TCRdb's copy holds only in-frame clones and misses some; the assay was immunoSEQ multiplex PCR. Of 44,000 or so clones in the sample, 60% to 85% were seen once. CDR3 length equals 14 residues. V lost 2 bases, J lost 9 bases, and 5 bases stayed unmatched. Germline CDR1 reads MNHNS; CDR2 reads SASEGT. During colonoscopy, one to two rectal pinch biopsies were collected. The V gene is TRBV6-1, the J gene TRBJ2-1; 9 nucleotides match TRBD2. The sequence was obtained from a girl aged 5-17 years with moderate ulcerative colitis. The sequenced sample was gut tissue. This CDR3 reads CASSELGLASEQFF. The CDR3 DNA reads as TGTGCCAGCAGTGAACTGGGACTAGCTAGTGAGCAGTTCTTC.